This T cell receptor beta chain was obtained from a study of T cell responses to AZD1222 COVID-19 vaccine. Trimming cost V 3 bases and J 4 bases; bases outside gene matches: 4. Looked up from germline, CDR1 is SGHRS and CDR2 is YFSETQ. This CDR3 comprises 14 residues. Sequenced by immunoSEQ multiplex PCR; TCRdb stores in-frame clones only, minus some. The repertoire holds 150,000 or so clones, with approximately 94% as singletons. This chain uses TRBV5-1 with TRBJ2-5; 9 nucleotides line up with TRBD2. This material consisted of peripheral blood, taken 28 days after the second AZD1222 dose. The TCR sequence derives from an adult who received the AZD1222 COVID-19 vaccine. The CDR3 loop reads CASSSLAGGETQYF. CDR3 nucleotide sequence: TGCGCCAGCAGCTCACTAGCGGGCGGAGAGACCCAGTACTTC. Full variable domain (rest looked up from reference TRBV5-1 and TRBJ2-5): KAGVTQTPRYLIKTRGQQVTLSCSPISGHRSVSWYQQTPGQGLQFLFEYFSETQRNKGNFPGRFSGRQFSNSRSEMNVSTLELGDSALYLCASSSLAGGETQYFGPGTRLLVL.